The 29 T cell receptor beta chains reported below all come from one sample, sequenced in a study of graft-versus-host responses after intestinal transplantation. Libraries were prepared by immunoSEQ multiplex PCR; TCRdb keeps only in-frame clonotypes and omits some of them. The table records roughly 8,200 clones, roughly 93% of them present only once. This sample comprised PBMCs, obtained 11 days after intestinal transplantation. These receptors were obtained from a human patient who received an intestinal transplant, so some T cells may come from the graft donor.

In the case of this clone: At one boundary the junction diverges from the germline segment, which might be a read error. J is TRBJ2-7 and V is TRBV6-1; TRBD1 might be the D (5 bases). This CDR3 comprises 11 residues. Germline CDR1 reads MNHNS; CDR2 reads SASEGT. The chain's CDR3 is CAGSPGIEQYF. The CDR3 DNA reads TGTGCCGGCAGCCCAGGGATCGAGCAGTACTTC.

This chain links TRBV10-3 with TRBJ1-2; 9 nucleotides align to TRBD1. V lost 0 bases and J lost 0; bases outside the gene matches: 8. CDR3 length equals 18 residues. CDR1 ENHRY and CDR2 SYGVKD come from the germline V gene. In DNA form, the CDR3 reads TGTGCCATCAGTGAGTCGGTCGGGACAGGGACAGCTAACTATGGCTACACCTTC. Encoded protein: CAISESVGTGTANYGYTF.

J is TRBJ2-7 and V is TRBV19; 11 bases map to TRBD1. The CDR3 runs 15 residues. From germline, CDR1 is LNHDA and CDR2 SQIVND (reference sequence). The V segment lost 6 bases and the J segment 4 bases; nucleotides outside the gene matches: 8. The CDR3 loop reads CASSSVGTGGYEQYF. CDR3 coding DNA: TGTGCCAGTAGCTCGGTGGGGACAGGGGGATACGAGCAGTACTTC. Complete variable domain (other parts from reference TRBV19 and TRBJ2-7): DGGITQSPKYLFRKEGQNVTLSCEQNLNHDAMYWYRQDPGQGLRLIYYSQIVNDFQKGDIAEGYSVSREKKESFPLTVTSAQKNPTAFYLCASSSVGTGGYEQYFGPGTRLTVT.

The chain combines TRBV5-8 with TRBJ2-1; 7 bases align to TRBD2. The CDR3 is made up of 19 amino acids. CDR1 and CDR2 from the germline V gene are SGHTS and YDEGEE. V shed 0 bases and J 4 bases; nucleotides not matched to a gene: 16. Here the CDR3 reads CASSLAWGGEGRRYNEQFF. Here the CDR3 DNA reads TGTGCCAGCAGCTTGGCCTGGGGAGGGGAGGGTCGTCGTTACAATGAGCAGTTCTTC.

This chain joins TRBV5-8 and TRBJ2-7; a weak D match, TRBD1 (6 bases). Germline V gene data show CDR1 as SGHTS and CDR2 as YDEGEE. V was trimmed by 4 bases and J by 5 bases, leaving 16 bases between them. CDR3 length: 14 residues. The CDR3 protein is CASSLGIQGNEQYF. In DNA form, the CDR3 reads TGTGCCAGCAGCCTGGGAATACAGGGCAACGAGCAGTACTTC.

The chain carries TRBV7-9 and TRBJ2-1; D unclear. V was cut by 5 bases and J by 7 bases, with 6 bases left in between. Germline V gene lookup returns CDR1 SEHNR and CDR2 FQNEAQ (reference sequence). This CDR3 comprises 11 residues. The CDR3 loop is CASSPHNEQFF. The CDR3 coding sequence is TGTGCCAGCAGCCCCCATAATGAGCAGTTCTTC.

CDR3 residues: CASSPGYEQYV. The CDR3 nucleotides are TGTGCCAGCAGCCCAGGCTACGAGCAGTACGTC. J is TRBJ2-7 and V is TRBV11-2; D is unclear. The germline V and J ends were trimmed by 5 bases and 3 bases, with 5 bases remaining between them. The CDR3 sequence is 11 residues long. CDR1 SGHAT and CDR2 FQNNGV come from the germline V gene.

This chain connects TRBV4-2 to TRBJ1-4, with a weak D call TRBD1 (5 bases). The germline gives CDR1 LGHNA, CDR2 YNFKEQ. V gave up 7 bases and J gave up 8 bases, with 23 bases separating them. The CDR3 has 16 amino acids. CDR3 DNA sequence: TGTGCCAGCACACCCGGAGGGGCCGGGGGAGGGGAAAAACTGTTTTTT. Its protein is CASTPGGAGGGEKLFF.

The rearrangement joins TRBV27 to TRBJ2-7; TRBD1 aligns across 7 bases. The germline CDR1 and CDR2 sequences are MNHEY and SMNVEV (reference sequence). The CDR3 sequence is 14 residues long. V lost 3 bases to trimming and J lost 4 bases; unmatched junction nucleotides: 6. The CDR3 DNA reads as TGTGCCAGCAGTTTTGCGACAGGGCATTACGAGCAGTACTTC. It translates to CASSFATGHYEQYF.

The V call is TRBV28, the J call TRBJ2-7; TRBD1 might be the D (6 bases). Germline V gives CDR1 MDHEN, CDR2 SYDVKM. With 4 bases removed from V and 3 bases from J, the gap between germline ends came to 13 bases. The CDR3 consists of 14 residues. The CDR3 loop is CASSWRQVDYEQYF. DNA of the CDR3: TGTGCCAGCAGTTGGCGACAGGTGGACTACGAGCAGTACTTC.

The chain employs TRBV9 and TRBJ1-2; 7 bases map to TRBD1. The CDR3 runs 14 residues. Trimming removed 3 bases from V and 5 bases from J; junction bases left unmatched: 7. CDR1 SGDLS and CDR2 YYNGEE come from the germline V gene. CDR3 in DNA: TGTGCCAGCAGCGCCTCAGGGGGATCGTATGGCTACACCTTC. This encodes CASSASGGSYGYTF.

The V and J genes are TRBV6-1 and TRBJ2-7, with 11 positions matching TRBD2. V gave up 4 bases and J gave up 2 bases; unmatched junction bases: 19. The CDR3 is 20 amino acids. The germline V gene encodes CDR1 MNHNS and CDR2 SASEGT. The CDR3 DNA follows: TGTGCCAGCAGTGGCTTGTATCGGCAGGAACGACTAGCGGGAACCTACGAGCAGTACTTC. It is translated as CASSGLYRQERLAGTYEQYF.

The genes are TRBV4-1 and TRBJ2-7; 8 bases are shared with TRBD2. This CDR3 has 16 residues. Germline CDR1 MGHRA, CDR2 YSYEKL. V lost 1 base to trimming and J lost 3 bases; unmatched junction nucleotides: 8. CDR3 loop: CASSQGSSGPGYEQYF. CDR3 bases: TGCGCCAGCAGCCAAGGCTCTAGCGGGCCGGGCTACGAGCAGTACTTC.

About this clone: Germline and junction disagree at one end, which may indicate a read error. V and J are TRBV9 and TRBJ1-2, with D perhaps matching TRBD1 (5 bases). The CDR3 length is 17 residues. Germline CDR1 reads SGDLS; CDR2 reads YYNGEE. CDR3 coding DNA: TGTGCCAGCACCGTATCCGGGGGTCCCCCCTTTACCTATGGCTACACCTTC. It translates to CASTVSGGPPFTYGYTF. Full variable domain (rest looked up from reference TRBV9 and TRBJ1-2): DSGVTQTPKHLITATGQRVTLRCSPRSGDLSVYWYQQSLDQGLQFLIQYYNGEERAKGNILERFSAQQFPDLHSELNLSSLELGDSALYFCASTVSGGPPFTYGYTFGSGTRLTVV.

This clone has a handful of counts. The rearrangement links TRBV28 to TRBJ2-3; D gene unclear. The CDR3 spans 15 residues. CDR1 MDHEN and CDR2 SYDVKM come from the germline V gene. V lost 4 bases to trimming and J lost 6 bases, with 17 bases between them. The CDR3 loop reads CASSWVGVAWDTQYF. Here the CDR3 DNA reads TGTGCCAGCAGTTGGGTCGGAGTCGCTTGGGATACGCAGTATTTT. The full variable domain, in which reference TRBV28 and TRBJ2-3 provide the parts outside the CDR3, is DVKVTQSSRYLVKRTGEKVFLECVQDMDHENMFWYRQDPGLGLRLIYFSYDVKMKEKGDIPEGYSVSREKKERFSLILESASTNQTSMYLCASSWVGVAWDTQYFGPGTRLTVL.

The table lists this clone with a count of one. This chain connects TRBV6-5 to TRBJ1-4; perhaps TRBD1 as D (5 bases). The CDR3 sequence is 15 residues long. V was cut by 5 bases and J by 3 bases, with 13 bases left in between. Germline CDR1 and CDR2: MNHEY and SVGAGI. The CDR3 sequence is CASSTSGGANEKLFF. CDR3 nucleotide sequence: TGTGCCAGCAGTACCTCGGGGGGGGCTAATGAAAAACTGTTTTTT.

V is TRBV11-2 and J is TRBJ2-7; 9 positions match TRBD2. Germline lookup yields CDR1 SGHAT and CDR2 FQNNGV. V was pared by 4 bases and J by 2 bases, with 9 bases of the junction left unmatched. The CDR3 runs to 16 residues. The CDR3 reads CASSSISGRAAYEQYF. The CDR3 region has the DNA TGTGCCAGCAGCTCGATTAGCGGGAGAGCTGCCTACGAGCAGTACTTC. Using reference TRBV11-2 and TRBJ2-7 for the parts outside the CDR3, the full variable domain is EAGVAQSPRYKIIEKRQSVAFWCNPISGHATLYWYQQILGQGPKLLIQFQNNGVVDDSQLPKDRFSAERLKGVDSTLKIQPAKLEDSAVYLCASSSISGRAAYEQYFGPGTRLTVT.

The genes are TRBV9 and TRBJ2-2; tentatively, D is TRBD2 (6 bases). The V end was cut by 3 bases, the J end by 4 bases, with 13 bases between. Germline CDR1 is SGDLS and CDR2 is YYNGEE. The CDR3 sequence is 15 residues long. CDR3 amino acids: CASSAGPEGTGELFF. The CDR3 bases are TGTGCCAGCAGCGCGGGTCCGGAGGGCACCGGGGAGCTGTTTTTT.

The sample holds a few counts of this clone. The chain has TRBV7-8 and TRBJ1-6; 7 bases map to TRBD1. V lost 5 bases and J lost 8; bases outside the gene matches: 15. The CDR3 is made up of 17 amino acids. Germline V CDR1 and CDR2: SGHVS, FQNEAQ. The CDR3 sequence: CASSLTLTGTADSPLHF. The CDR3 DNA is TGTGCCAGCAGCCTAACCCTAACCGGGACAGCGGATTCACCCCTCCACTTT.

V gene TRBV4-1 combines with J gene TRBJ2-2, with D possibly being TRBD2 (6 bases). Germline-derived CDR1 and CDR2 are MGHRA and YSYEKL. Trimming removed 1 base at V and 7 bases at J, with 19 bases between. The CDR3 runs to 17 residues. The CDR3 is CASSQVGTPSNGGELFF. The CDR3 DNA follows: TGCGCCAGCAGCCAAGTTGGGACTCCCTCTAACGGCGGGGAGCTGTTTTTT.

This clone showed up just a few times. The CDR3 loop reads CAWSSLALETQYF. The CDR3 DNA is TGTGCCTGGAGTAGTCTAGCGTTAGAGACCCAGTACTTC. The chain links TRBV30 to TRBJ2-5; possibly TRBD2 for D (6 bases). V lost 2 bases, J lost 4 bases, and 11 bases lay in between. The germline CDR1 and CDR2 sequences are GTSNPN and SVGIG (reference sequence). The CDR3 length is 13 residues.

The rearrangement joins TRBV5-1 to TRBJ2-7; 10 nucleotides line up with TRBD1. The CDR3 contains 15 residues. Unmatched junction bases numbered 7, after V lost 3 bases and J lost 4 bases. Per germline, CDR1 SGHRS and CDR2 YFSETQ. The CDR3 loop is CASSWDRGSEYEQYF. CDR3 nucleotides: TGCGCCAGCAGCTGGGACAGGGGTTCGGAATACGAGCAGTACTTC.

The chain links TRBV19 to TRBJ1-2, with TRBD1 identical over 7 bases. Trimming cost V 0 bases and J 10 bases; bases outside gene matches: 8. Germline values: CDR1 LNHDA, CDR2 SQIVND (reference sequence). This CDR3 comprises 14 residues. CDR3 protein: CASSIDLGQRYYTF. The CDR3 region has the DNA TGTGCCAGTAGTATAGATTTGGGACAGCGATACTACACCTTC. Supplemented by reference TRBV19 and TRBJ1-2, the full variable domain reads DGGITQSPKYLFRKEGQNVTLSCEQNLNHDAMYWYRQDPGQGLRLIYYSQIVNDFQKGDIAEGYSVSREKKESFPLTVTSAQKNPTAFYLCASSIDLGQRYYTFGSGTRLTVV.

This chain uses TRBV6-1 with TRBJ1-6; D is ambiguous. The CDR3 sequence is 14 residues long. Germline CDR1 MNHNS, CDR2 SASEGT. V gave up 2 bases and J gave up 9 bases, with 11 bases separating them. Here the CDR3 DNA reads TGTGCCAGCAGTGAACCCGGGGTCGGTTCACCCCTCCACTTT. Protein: CASSEPGVGSPLHF.

The CDR3 region has the DNA TGTGCCAGCAGCCGTACGGGACAGGACGCTGGAAACACCATATATTTT. Translation: CASSRTGQDAGNTIYF. V gene TRBV7-2 combines with J gene TRBJ1-3, with 8 nucleotides matching TRBD1. In germline, CDR1 is SGHTA, CDR2 FQGNSA. With 5 bases clipped from V and 2 bases from J, the junction kept 8 bases outside the gene matches. The CDR3 spans 16 residues.

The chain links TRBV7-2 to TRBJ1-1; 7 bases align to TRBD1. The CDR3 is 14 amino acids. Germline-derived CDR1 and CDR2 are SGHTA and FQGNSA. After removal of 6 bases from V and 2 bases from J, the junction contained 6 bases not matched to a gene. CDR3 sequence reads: CASRAGTDNTEAFF. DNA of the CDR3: TGTGCCAGCAGGGCGGGGACAGACAACACTGAAGCTTTCTTT. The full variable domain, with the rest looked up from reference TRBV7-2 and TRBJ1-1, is GAGVSQSPSNKVTEKGKDVELRCDPISGHTALYWYRQSLGQGLEFLIYFQGNSAPDKSGLPSDRFSAERTGGSVSTLTIQRTQQEDSAVYLCASRAGTDNTEAFFGQGTRLTVV.

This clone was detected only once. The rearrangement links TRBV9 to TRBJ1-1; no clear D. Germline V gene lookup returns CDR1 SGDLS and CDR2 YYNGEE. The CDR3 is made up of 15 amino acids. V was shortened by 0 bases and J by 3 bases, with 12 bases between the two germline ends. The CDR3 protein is CASSVGEGADTEAFF. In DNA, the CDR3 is TGTGCCAGCAGCGTAGGCGAGGGTGCGGACACTGAAGCTTTCTTT.

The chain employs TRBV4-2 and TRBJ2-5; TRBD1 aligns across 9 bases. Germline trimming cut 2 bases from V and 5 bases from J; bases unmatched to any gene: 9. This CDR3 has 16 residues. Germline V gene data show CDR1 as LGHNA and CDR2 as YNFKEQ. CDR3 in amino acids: CASSQSGTGRRETQYF. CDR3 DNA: TGTGCCAGCAGCCAATCGGGGACAGGGAGGCGTGAGACCCAGTACTTC.

CDR3 sequence: CASSQDPPPGSETQYF. The CDR3, as DNA: TGCGCCAGCAGCCAAGACCCCCCCCCGGGTTCAGAGACCCAGTACTTC. The chain uses TRBV4-1 and TRBJ2-5; D remains ambiguous. The V end lost 0 bases, the J end lost 4 bases, and 15 bases lay between the germline ends. The CDR3 consists of 16 residues. CDR1 is MGHRA and CDR2 is YSYEKL in the germline V gene.